A single T cell receptor (beta chain) is shown here with its context. The target of this receptor is not known. Per-nucleotide qualities are absent, and no much larger clonotype sits a single base away. In Seattle, one collaborating source enrolled patients while the infection was active and tracked those patients longitudinally over the course of disease. Whole blood was collected in K2EDTA tubes by collaborating institutions according to the institutions' own protocols. For TCRbeta analysis, collaborator samples were shipped as frozen whole blood, as isolated PBMCs, or as DNA extracted from either sample type. This sample is part of a study of blood T cell repertoires in COVID-19 (dated by TCRdb to 2018 to 2021). With respect to the entire study: Collaborator samples came from the United States, Italy and Spain and covered acute and convalescent phases of COVID-19. The material from the prospective study consisted of cDNA or gDNA derived from T cells, B-cell-depleted T cells, or PBMCs. The dataset comprised deeply sampled blood TCRbeta repertoires from subjects exposed to, actively infected with, or recovered from COVID-19. The repertoires were released in a freely available public database meant as a resource for research on the immune response to SARS-CoV-2. The samples were drawn from the first 160 participants of the ongoing ImmuneRACE study and from 1,254 subjects provided by 6 global collaborators. Sample metadata almost always included a de-identified subject ID, COVID-19 status, age in years and sex. Where HLA class I and class II types were available, the types were taken from metadata supplied by the sample provider, not from assay-based typing. Points the paper makes about the study in general: Clinical and demographic metadata were provided uncurated, with the amount varying by source and participant.

TCRbeta CDR3 regions were amplified from genomic DNA by means of the immunoSEQ Assay, a bias-controlled multiplex PCR. On the authors' methods: The number of nucleated cells in each sample was estimated by amplification of reference gene primers within the assay. To quantify the absolute abundance of each unique TCRbeta CDR3 rearrangement, sequence reads were collapsed and filtered. For each sample, productive Simpson clonality was calculated by taking the square root of Simpson's diversity index across productive rearrangements. TCRdb took over this immuneACCESS table, retaining in-frame rearrangements with V and J assigned. Such tables are incomplete; in checked studies, under half of the missing clones stem from an unresolved V gene, and the remainder is unexplained. V, J and clone size derive from that table, while D and trimming were established from the DNA sequence. The sample table holds 55,000 to 65,000 clones, of which about 88% were seen once. The ten largest clones represent around two fifths of the sample.

The germline V gene sets CDR1 to MGHRA and CDR2 to YSYEKL. From its cysteine to its phenylalanine, the CDR3 spans 18 amino acids. CDR3 DNA is the only sequence kept; it has 54 bases, read in frame from the first base. V trim: 4 bases; J trim: 0 bases; unmatched bases: 7. Sequences were obtained from peripheral blood. The rearranged chain carries TRBV4-1 and TRBJ2-6, and 9 bases in between align with TRBD1. This TCR was recovered from a woman aged 55-69 years with COVID-19, enrolled during active disease. Read as DNA, the sequence is TGCGCCAGCAGCCCAGGACAGGGGCCTCGCTCTGGGGCCAACGTCCTGACTTTC. This is translated as CASSPGQGPRSGANVLTF.